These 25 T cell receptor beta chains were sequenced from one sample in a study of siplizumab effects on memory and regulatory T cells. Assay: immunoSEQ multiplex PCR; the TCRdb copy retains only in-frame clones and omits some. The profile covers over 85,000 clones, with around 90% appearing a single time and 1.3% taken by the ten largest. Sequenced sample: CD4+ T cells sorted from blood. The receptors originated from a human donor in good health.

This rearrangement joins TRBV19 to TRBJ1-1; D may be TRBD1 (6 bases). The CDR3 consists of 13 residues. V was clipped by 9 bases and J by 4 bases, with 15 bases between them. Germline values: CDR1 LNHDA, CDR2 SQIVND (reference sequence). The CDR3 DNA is TGTGCCAGCCACAGGGAGGCTAGCACTGAAGCTTTCTTT. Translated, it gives CASHREASTEAFF.

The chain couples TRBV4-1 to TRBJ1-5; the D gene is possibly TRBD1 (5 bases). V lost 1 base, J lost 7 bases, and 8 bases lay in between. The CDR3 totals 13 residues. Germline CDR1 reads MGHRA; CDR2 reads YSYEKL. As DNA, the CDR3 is TGCGCCAGCAGCCAAGGGGGGACCCAGCCCCAGCATTTT. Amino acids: CASSQGGTQPQHF.

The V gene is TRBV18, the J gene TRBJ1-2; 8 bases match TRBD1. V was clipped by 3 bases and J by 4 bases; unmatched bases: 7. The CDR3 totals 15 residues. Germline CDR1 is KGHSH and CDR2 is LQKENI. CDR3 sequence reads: CASSPETGEVYGYTF. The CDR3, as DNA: TGTGCCAGCTCACCTGAGACAGGGGAAGTCTATGGCTACACCTTC.

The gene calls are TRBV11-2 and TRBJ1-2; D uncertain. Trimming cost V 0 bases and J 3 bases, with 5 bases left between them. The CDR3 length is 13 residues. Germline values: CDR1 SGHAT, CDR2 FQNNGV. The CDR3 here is CASSLDKYYGYTF. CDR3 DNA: TGTGCCAGCAGCTTAGATAAGTACTATGGCTACACCTTC.

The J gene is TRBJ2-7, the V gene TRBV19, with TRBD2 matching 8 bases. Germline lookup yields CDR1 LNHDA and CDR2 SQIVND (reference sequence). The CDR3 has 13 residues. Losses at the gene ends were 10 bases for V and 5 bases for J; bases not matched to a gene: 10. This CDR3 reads CATARGDFDEQYF. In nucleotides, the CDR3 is TGTGCCACTGCGCGGGGGGATTTCGACGAGCAGTACTTC.

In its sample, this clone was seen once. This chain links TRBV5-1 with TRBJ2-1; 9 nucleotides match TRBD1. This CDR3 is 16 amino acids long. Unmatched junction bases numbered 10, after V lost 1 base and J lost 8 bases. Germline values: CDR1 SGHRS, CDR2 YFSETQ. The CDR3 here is CASSLSGTGPFDEQFF. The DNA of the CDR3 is TGCGCCAGCAGCTTGTCCGGGACAGGGCCTTTCGATGAGCAGTTCTTC. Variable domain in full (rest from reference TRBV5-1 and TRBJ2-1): KAGVTQTPRYLIKTRGQQVTLSCSPISGHRSVSWYQQTPGQGLQFLFEYFSETQRNKGNFPGRFSGRQFSNSRSEMNVSTLELGDSALYLCASSLSGTGPFDEQFFGPGTRLTVL.

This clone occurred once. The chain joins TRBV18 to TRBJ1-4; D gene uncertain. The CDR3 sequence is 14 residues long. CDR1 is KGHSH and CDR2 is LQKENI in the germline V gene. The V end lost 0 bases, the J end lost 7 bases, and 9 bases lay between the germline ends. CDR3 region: CASSPPMVSEKLFF. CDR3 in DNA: TGTGCCAGCTCACCACCGATGGTGAGTGAAAAACTGTTTTTT.

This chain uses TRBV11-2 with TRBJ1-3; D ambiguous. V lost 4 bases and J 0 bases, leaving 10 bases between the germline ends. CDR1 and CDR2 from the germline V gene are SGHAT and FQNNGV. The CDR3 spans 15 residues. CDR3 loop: CASSSTLSSGNTIYF. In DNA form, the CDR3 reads TGTGCCAGCAGCTCTACTCTATCCTCTGGAAACACCATATATTTT. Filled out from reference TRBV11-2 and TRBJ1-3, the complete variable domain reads EAGVAQSPRYKIIEKRQSVAFWCNPISGHATLYWYQQILGQGPKLLIQFQNNGVVDDSQLPKDRFSAERLKGVDSTLKIQPAKLEDSAVYLCASSSTLSSGNTIYFGEGSWLTVV.

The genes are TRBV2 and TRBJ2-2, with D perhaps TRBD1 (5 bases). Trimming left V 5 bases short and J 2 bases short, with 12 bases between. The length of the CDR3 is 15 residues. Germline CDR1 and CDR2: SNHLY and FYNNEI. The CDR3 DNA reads TGTGCCAGCAGTTCCCAGGGCCTAAACACCGGGGAGCTGTTTTTT. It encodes CASSSQGLNTGELFF.

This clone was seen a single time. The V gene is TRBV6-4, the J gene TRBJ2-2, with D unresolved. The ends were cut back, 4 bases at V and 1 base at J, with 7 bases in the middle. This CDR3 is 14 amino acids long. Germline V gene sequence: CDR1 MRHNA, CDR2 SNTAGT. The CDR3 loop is CASSGTQNTGELFF. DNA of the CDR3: TGTGCCAGCAGTGGGACCCAGAACACCGGGGAGCTGTTTTTT.

The CDR3 reads CASNRGAYEQYF. The CDR3 nucleotides read TGTGCCAGCAACCGAGGGGCCTACGAGCAGTACTTC. V and J are TRBV5-6 and TRBJ2-7; TRBD1 or TRBD2 may be the D gene (5 bases each). Looked up from germline, CDR1 is SGHDT and CDR2 is YYEEEE. V was pared by 6 bases and J by 2 bases, with 9 bases between. The CDR3 is 12 residues long.

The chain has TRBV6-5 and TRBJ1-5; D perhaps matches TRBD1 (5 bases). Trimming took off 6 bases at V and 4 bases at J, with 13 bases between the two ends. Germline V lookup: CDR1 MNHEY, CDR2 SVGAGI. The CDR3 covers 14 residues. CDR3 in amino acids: CASSRWEGNQPQHF. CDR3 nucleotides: TGTGCCAGCAGCCGCTGGGAGGGGAATCAGCCCCAGCATTTT.

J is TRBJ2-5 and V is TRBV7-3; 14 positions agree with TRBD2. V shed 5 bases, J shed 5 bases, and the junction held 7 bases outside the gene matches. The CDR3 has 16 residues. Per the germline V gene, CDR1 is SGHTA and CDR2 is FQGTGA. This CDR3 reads CASSPSTSGRGETQYF. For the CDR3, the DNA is TGTGCCAGCAGCCCATCGACTAGCGGGAGGGGCGAGACCCAGTACTTC.

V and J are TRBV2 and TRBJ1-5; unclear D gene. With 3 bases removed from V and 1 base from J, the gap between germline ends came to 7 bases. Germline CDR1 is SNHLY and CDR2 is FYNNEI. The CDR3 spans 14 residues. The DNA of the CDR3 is TGTGCCAGCAGTGACAGATTAAGCAATCAGCCCCAGCATTTT. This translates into CASSDRLSNQPQHF. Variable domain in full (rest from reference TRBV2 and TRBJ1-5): EPEVTQTPSHQVTQMGQEVILRCVPISNHLYFYWYRQILGQKVEFLVSFYNNEISEKSEIFDDQFSVERPDGSNFTLKIRSTKLEDSAMYFCASSDRLSNQPQHFGDGTRLSIL.

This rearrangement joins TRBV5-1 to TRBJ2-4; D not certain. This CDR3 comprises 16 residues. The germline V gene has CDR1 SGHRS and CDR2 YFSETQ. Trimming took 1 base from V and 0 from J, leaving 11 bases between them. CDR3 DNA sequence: TGCGCCAGCAGCTTGTGGCGATTACTAGCCAAAAACATTCAGTACTTC. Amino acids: CASSLWRLLAKNIQYF.

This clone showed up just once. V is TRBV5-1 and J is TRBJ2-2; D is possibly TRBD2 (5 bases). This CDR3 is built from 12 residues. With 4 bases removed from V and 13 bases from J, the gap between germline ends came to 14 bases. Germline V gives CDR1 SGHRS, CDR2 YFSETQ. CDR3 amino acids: CASSQGLDGLFF. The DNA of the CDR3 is TGCGCCAGCAGCCAAGGACTGGATGGGCTGTTTTTT.

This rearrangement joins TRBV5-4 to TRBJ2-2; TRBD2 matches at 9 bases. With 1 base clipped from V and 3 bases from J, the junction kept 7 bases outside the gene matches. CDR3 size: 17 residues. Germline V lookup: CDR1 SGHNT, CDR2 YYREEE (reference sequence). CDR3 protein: CASSLTRTSEDTGELFF. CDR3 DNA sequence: TGTGCCAGCAGCTTGACGCGGACTAGCGAGGACACCGGGGAGCTGTTTTTT.

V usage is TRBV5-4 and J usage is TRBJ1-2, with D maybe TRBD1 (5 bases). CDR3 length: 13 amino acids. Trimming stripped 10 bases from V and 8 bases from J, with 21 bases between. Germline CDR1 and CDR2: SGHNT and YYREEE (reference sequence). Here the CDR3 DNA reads TGTGCCTCCGAGGGGCAGGGTATCAGGGGCTACACCTTC. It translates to CASEGQGIRGYTF.

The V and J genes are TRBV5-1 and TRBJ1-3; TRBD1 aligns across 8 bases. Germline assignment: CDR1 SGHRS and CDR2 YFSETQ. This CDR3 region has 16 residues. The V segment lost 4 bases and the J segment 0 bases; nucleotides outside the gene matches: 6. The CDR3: CASSPSTGDSGNTIYF. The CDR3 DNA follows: TGCGCCAGCAGCCCCTCGACAGGGGACTCTGGAAACACCATATATTTT.

In DNA, the CDR3 is TGTGCCAGTAGGCAGGGCGGCCCAGGGGGAGGTGGAGAGACCCAGTACTTC. Translating gives CASRQGGPGGGGETQYF. V is TRBV19 and J is TRBJ2-5; maybe TRBD1 (7 bases). From germline, CDR1 is LNHDA and CDR2 SQIVND (reference sequence). The CDR3 sequence is 17 residues long. With 6 bases removed from V and 4 bases from J, the gap between germline ends came to 24 bases. The whole variable domain, remainder taken from reference TRBV19 and TRBJ2-5, is DGGITQSPKYLFRKEGQNVTLSCEQNLNHDAMYWYRQDPGQGLRLIYYSQIVNDFQKGDIAEGYSVSREKKESFPLTVTSAQKNPTAFYLCASRQGGPGGGGETQYFGPGTRLLVL.

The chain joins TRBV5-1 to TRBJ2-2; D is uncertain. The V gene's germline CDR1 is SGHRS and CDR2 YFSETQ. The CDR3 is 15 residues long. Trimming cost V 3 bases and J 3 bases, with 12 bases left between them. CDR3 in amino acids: CASSYTSRDTGELFF. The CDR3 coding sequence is TGCGCCAGCAGCTATACAAGTCGGGACACCGGGGAGCTGTTTTTT.

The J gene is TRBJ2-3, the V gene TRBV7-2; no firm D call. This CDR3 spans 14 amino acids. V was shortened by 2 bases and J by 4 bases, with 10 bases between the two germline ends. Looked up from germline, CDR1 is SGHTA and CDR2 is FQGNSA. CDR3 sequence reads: CASSLRRTADTQYF. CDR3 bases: TGTGCCAGCAGCTTACGGCGGACGGCAGATACGCAGTATTTT.

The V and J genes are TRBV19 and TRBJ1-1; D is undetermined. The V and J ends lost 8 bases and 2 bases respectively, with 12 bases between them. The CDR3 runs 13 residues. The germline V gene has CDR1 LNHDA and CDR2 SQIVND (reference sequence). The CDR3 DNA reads TGTGCCAGTCTACCGACATACAACACTGAAGCTTTCTTT. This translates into CASLPTYNTEAFF. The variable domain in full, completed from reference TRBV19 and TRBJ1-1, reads DGGITQSPKYLFRKEGQNVTLSCEQNLNHDAMYWYRQDPGQGLRLIYYSQIVNDFQKGDIAEGYSVSREKKESFPLTVTSAQKNPTAFYLCASLPTYNTEAFFGQGTRLTVV.

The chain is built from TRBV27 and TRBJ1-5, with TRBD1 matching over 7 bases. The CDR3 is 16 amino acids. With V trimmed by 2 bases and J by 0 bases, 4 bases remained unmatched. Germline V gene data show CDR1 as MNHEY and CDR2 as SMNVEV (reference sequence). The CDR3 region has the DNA TGTGCCAGCAGTTTAGTAGGGACAGATAGCAATCAGCCCCAGCATTTT. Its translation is CASSLVGTDSNQPQHF.

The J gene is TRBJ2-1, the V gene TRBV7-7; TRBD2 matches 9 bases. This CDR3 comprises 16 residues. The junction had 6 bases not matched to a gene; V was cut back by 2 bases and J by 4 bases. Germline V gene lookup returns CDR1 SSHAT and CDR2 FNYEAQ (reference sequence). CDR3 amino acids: CASSLSGGREYNEQFF. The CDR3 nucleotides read TGTGCCAGCAGCTTAAGCGGGGGGCGAGAGTACAATGAGCAGTTCTTC. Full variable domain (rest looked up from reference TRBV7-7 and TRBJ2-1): GAGVSQSPRYKVTKRGQDVTLRCDPISSHATLYWYQQALGQGPEFLTYFNYEAQPDKSGLPSDRFSAERPEGSISTLTIQRTEQRDSAMYRCASSLSGGREYNEQFFGPGTRLTVL.